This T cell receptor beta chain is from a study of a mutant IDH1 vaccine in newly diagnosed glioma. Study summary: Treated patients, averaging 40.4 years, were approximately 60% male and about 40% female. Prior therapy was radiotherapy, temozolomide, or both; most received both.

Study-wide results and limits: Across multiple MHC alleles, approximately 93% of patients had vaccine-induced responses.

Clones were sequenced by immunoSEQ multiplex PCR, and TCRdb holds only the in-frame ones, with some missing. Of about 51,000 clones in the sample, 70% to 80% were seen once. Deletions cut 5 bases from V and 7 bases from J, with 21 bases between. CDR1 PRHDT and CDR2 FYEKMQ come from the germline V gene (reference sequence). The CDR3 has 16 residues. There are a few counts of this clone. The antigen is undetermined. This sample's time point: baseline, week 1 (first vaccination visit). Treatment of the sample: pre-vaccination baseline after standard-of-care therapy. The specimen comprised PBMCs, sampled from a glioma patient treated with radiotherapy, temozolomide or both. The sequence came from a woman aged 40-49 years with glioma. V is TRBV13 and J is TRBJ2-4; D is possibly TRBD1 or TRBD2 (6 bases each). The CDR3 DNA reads TGTGCCAGCAGCCTCGGGGGCAGGGGAATGGGGAACATTCAGTACTTC. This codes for CASSLGGRGMGNIQYF.